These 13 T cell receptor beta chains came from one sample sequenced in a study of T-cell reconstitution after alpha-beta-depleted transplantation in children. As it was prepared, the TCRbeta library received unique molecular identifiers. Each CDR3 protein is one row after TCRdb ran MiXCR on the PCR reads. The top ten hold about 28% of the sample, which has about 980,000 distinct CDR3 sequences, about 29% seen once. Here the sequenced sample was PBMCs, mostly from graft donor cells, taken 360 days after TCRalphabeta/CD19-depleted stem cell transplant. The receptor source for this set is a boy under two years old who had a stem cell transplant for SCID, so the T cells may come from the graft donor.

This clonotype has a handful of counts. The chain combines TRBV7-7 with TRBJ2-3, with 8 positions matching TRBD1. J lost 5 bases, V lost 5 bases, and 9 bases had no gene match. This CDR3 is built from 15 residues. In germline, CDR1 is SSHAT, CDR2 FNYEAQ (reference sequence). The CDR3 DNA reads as TGTGCCAGCAGCCCCCGGGGACAGGCTCGAGATACGCAGTATTTT. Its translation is CASSPRGQARDTQYF.

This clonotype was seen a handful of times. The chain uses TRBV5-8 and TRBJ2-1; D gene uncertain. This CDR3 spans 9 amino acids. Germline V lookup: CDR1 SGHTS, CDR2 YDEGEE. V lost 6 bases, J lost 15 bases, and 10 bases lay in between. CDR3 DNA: TGTGCCAGCAAGGTGGTCCGGTTCTTC. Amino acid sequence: CASKVVRFF. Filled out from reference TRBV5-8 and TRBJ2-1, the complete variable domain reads EAGVTQSPTHLIKTRGQQATLRCSPISGHTSVYWYQQALGLGLQFLLWYDEGEERNRGNFPPRFSGRQFPNYSSELNVNALELEDSALYLCASKVVRFFGPGTRLTVL.

The CDR3 DNA follows: TGTGCCTGGAAGGGCTCCCACTGGAACACTGAAGCTTTCTTT. It encodes CAWKGSHWNTEAFF. The chain links TRBV30 to TRBJ1-1; D unclear. There are 14 residues in the CDR3. The germline gives CDR1 GTSNPN, CDR2 SVGIG (reference sequence). Trimming removed 4 bases from V and 1 base from J, with 13 bases in between.

The CDR3 bases are TGCAGTGCTAGAGGCTCAGGTCGGGTTTACTACGAGCAGTACTTC. Its protein is CSARGSGRVYYEQYF. The rearrangement uses TRBV20-1 and TRBJ2-7, with unresolved D. The V gene lost 1 base and the J gene lost 3 bases, with 16 bases spanning the gap. Germline V gene data show CDR1 as DFQATT and CDR2 as SNEGSKA (reference sequence). The CDR3 contains 15 residues.

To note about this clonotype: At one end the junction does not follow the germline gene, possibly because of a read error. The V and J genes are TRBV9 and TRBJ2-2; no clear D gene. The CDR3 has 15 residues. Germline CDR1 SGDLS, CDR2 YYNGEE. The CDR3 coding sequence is TGTGCCAGCAACGTAGGGCACTCGAACACCGGGGAGCTGTTTTTT. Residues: CASNVGHSNTGELFF.

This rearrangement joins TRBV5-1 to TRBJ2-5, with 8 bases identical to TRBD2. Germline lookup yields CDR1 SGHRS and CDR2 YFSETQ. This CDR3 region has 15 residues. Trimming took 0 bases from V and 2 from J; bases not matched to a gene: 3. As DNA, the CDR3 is TGCGCCAGCAGCTTGGGACTAGCGCAGCAAGAGACCCAGTACTTC. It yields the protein CASSLGLAQQETQYF.

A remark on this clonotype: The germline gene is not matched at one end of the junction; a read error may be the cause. The CDR3 loop is CCARGKKTRWPHEQFF. The DNA for the CDR3 is TGCTGTGCTAGAGGAAAGAAGACTAGGTGGCCCCATGAGCAGTTCTTC. The chain is built from TRBV20-1 and TRBJ2-1; D may be TRBD2 (6 bases). CDR3 length equals 16 residues. CDR1 is DFQATT and CDR2 is SNEGSKA in the germline V gene (reference sequence).

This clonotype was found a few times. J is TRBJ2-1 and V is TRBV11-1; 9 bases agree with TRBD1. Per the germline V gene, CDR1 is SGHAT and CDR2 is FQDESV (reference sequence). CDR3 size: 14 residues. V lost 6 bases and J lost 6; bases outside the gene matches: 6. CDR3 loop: CASRGQGGTNEQFF. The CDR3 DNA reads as TGTGCCAGCAGGGGACAGGGAGGCACCAATGAGCAGTTCTTC.

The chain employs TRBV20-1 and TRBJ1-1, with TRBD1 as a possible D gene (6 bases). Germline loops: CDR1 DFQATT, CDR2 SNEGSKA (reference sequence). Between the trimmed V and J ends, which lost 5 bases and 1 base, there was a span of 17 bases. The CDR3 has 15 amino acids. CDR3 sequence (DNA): TGCAGTGCTCCCCCATCACAGGGTAGGAACACTGAAGCTTTCTTT. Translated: CSAPPSQGRNTEAFF.

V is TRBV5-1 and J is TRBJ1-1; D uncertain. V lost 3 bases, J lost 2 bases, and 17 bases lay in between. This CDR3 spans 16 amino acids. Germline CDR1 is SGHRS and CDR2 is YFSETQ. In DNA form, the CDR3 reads TGCGCCAGCAGCTCGGGATCTGGGGAGGTTAACACTGAAGCTTTCTTT. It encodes CASSSGSGEVNTEAFF.

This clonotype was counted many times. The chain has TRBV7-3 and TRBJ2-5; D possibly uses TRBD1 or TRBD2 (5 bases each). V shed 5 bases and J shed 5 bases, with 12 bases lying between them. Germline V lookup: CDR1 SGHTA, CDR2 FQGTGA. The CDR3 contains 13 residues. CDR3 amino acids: CASSLSREETQYF. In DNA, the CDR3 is TGTGCCAGCAGCCTATCCAGGGAGGAGACCCAGTACTTC.

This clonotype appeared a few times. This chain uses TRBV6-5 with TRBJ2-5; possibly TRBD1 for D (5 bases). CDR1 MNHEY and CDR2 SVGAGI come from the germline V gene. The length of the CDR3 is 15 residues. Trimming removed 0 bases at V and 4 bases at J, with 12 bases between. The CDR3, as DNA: TGTGCCAGCAGTTACTCCGGGCCAGGGCGAGAGACCCAGTACTTC. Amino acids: CASSYSGPGRETQYF.

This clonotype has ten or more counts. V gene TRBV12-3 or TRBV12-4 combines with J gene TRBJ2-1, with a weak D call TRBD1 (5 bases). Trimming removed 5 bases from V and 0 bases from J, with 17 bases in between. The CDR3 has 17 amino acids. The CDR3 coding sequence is TGTGCCAGCAGTCCTAGAGGTAGAGGACACTCCTACAATGAGCAGTTCTTC. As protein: CASSPRGRGHSYNEQFF.